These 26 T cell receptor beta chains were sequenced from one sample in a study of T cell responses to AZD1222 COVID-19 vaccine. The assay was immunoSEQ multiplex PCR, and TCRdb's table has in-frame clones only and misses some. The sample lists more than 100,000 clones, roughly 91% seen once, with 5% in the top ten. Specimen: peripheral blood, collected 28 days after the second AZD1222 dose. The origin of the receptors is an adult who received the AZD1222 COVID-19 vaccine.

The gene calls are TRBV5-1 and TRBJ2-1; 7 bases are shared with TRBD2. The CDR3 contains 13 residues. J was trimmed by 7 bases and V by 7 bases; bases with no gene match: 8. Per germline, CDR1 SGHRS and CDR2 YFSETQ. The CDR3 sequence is CASSPTGGNEQFF. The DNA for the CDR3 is TGCGCCAGCTCCCCAACGGGGGGAAATGAGCAGTTCTTC.

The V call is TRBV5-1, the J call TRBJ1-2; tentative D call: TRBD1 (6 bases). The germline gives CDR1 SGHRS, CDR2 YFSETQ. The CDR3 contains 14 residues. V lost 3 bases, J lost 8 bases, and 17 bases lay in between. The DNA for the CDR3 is TGCGCCAGCAGCTCTCCGGGACACTGGGGAGGCTACACCTTC. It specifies CASSSPGHWGGYTF.

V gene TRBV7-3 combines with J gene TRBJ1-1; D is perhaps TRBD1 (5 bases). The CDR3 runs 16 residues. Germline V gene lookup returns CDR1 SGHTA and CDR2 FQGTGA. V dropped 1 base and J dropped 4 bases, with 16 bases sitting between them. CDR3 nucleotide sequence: TGTGCCAGCAGCTTAATGGGGGTGGGCCCCGCCACTGAAGCTTTCTTT. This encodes CASSLMGVGPATEAFF.

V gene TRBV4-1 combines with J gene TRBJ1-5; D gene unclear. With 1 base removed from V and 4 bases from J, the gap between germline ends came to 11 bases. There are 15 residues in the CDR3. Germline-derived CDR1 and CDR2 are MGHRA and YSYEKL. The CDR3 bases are TGCGCCAGCAGCCAAGTAGGCCCGGCAAATCAGCCCCAGCATTTT. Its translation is CASSQVGPANQPQHF.

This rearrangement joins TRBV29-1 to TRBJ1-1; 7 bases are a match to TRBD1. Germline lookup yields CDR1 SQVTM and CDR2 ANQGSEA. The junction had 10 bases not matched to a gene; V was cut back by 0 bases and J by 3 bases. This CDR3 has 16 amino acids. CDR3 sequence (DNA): TGCAGCGTTGAAGACCCTAGACAGGGTGTCGACACTGAAGCTTTCTTT. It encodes CSVEDPRQGVDTEAFF.

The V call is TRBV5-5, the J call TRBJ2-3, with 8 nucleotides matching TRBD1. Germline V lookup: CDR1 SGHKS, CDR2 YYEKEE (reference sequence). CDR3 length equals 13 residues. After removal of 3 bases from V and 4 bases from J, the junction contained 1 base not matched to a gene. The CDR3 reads CASSWDRSDTQYF. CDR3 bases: TGTGCCAGCAGCTGGGACAGGTCAGATACGCAGTATTTT.

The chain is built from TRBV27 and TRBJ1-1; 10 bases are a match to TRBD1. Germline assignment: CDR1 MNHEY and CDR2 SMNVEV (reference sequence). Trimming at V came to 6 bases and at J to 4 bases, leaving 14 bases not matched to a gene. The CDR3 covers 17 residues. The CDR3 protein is CASSSGGTGEGITEAFF. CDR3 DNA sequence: TGTGCCAGCAGCTCCGGCGGGACAGGGGAAGGGATCACTGAAGCTTTCTTT.

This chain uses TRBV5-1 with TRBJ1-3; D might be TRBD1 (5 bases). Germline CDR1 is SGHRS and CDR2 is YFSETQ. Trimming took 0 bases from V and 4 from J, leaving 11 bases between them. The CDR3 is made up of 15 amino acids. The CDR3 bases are TGCGCCAGCAGCTTGGGGGGGACGGCCGGAAACACCATATATTTT. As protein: CASSLGGTAGNTIYF.

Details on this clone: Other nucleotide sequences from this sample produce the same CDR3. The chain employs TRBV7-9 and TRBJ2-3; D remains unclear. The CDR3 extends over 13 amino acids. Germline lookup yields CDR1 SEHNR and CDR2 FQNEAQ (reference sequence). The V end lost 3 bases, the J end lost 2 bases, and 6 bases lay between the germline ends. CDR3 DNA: TGTGCCAGCAGCTTGCTATCCACAGATACGCAGTATTTT. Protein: CASSLLSTDTQYF.

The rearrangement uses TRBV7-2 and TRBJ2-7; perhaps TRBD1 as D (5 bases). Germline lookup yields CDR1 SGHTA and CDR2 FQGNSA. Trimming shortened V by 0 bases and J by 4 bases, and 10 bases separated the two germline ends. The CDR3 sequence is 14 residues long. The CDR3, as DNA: TGTGCCAGCAGCTTAGCAGGGGCAATTTACGAGCAGTACTTC. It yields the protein CASSLAGAIYEQYF.

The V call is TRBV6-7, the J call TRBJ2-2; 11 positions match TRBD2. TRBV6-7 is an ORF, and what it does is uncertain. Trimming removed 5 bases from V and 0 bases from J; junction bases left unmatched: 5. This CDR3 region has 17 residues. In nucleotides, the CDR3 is TGTGCCAGCAGTCCCACGGGACTAGCGGCGAACACCGGGGAGCTGTTTTTT. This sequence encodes CASSPTGLAANTGELFF.

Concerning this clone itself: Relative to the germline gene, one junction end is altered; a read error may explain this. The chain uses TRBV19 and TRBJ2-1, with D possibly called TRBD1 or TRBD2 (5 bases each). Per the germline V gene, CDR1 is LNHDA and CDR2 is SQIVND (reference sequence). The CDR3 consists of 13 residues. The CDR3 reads CAGSISGQREQFF. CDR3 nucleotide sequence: TGTGCCGGTAGTATATCGGGGCAGAGGGAGCAGTTCTTC.

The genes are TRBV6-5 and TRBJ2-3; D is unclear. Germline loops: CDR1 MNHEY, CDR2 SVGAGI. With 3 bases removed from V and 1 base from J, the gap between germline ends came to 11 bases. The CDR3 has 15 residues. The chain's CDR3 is CASSYRATGTDTQYF. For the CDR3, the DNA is TGTGCCAGCAGTTATCGGGCGACGGGCACAGATACGCAGTATTTT.

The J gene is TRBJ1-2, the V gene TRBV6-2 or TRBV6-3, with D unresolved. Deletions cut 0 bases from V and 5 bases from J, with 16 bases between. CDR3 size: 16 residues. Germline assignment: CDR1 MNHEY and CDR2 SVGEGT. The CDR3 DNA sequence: TGTGCCAGCAGTTACTCGCATGGTGGGGAGGTGTATGGCTACACCTTC. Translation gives CASSYSHGGEVYGYTF.

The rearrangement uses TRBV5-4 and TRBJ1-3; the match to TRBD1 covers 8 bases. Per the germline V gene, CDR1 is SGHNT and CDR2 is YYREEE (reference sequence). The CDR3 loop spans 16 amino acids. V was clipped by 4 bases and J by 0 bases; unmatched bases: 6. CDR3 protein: CASSLDREISGNTIYF. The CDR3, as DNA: TGTGCCAGCAGCCTGGACAGGGAAATCTCTGGAAACACCATATATTTT.

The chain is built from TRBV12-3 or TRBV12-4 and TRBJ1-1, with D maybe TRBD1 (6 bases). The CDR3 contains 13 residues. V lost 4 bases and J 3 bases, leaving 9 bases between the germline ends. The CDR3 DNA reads TGTGCCAGCAGTTCAAGACAGGACACTGAAGCTTTCTTT. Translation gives CASSSRQDTEAFF.

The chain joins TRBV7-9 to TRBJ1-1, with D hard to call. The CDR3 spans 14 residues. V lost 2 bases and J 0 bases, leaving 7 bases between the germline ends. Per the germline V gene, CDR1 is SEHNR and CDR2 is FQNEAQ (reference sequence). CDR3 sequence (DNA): TGTGCCAGCAGCTTATCGCAGTTGAACACTGAAGCTTTCTTT. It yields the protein CASSLSQLNTEAFF.

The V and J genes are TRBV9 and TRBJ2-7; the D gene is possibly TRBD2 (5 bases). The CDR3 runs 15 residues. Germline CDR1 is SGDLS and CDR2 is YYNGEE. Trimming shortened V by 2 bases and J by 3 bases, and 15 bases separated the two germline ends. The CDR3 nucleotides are TGTGCCAGCAGCGTGGGCGGCGAGGGTTTCTACGAGCAGTACTTC. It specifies CASSVGGEGFYEQYF.

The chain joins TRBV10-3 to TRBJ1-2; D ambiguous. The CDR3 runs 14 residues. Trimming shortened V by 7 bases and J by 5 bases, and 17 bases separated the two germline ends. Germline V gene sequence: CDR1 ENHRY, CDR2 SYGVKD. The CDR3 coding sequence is TGTGCCATCACTCCCCAGGCAACCGCATATGGCTACACCTTC. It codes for CAITPQATAYGYTF.

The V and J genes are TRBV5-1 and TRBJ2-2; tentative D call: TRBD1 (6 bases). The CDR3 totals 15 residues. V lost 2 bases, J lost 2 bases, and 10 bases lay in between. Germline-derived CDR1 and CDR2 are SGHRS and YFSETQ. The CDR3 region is CASSFTDRNTGELFF. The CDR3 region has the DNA TGCGCCAGCAGCTTCACGGACAGAAACACCGGGGAGCTGTTTTTT.

The CDR3 bases are TGTGCCAGTAGTCCTCTCCGGGACAGGGGGCCTAATTCACCCCTCCACTTT. Translation: CASSPLRDRGPNSPLHF. The V call is TRBV19, the J call TRBJ1-6; TRBD1 matches at 12 bases. CDR3 size: 17 residues. The V segment lost 5 bases and the J segment 6 bases; nucleotides outside the gene matches: 8. Per germline, CDR1 LNHDA and CDR2 SQIVND (reference sequence).

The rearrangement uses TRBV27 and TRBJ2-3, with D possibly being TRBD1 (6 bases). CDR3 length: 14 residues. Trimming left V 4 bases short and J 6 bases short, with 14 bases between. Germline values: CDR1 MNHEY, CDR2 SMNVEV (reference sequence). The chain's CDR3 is CASSSKDRLDTQYF. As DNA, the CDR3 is TGTGCCAGCAGTTCAAAGGACAGATTGGATACGCAGTATTTT.

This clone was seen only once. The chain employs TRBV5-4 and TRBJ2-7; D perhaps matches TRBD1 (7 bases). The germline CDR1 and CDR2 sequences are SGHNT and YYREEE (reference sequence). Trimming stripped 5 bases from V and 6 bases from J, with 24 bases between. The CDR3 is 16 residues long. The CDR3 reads CASSQGRPGGGREQYF. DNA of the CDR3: TGTGCCAGCAGTCAAGGGAGGCCAGGGGGAGGCCGCGAGCAGTACTTC.

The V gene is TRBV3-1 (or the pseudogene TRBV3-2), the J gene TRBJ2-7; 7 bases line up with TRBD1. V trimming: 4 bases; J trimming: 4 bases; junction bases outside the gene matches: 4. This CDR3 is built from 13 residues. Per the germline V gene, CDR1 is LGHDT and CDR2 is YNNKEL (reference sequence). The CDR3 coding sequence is TGTGCCAGCAGCCGCCGACAGGGTTACGAGCAGTACTTC. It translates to CASSRRQGYEQYF.

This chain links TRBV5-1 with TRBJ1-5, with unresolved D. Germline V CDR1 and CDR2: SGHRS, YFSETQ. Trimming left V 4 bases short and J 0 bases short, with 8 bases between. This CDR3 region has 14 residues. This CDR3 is CASSRGDSNQPQHF. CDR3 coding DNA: TGCGCCAGCAGCCGTGGGGATAGCAATCAGCCCCAGCATTTT. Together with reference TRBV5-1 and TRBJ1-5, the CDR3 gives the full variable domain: KAGVTQTPRYLIKTRGQQVTLSCSPISGHRSVSWYQQTPGQGLQFLFEYFSETQRNKGNFPGRFSGRQFSNSRSEMNVSTLELGDSALYLCASSRGDSNQPQHFGDGTRLSIL.

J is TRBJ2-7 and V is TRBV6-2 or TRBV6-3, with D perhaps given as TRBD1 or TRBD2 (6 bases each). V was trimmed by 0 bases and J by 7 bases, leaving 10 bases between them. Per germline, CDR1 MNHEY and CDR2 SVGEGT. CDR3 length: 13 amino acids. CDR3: CASSYSSGAEQYF. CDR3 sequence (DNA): TGTGCCAGCAGTTACTCATCGGGGGCAGAGCAGTACTTC.